This T cell receptor beta chain was found in a study of CD8+ T cells in alopecia areata. Germline V gene data show CDR1 as SNHLY and CDR2 as FYNNEI. The CDR3 contains 15 residues. V was cut by 3 bases and J by 2 bases, with 10 bases left in between. cDNA serving as the sequencing template came from extracted, reverse transcribed RNA. The method was immunoSEQ multiplex PCR; TCRdb's version includes in-frame clones alone and lacks a portion of them. The sample lists 100,000 to 150,000 clones; less than 70% were seen once. The chain uses TRBV2 and TRBJ2-2; no clear D gene. This TCR was sampled from a human donor in good health. The source material was CD4+ T cells sorted from blood. The CDR3 coding sequence is TGTGCCAGCAGTGATGAACCGCCCAACACCGGGGAGCTGTTTTTT. Translating gives CASSDEPPNTGELFF.